This TCR beta chain appears in the sequencing data of a study of Ad26.COV2.S vaccination and SARS-CoV-2 variants (dated by TCRdb to about 2021). The study in broad terms: Vaccine-arm donors came from COV1001, a multicentre, randomized, double-blind, placebo-controlled phase I-IIa trial of Ad26.COV2.S in healthy adults. Ad26.COV2.S was given intramuscularly at 5x10^10 or 1x10^11 viral particles, as a single shot or as two shots 56 days apart. TCRbeta repertoire sequencing was used to assess the specificity and breadth of SARS-CoV-2-reactive T cell receptors after Ad26.COV2.S vaccination. A total of approximately 30 samples were included in the TCR-sequenced set, comprising around 19 Ad26.COV2.S vaccine recipients, 5 placebo recipients and 8 SARS-CoV-2 convalescent individuals. Trial participants were randomized into five groups of five, in which low-dose or high-dose Ad26.COV2.S was given once or twice, or placebo was given on both occasions. Investigators remained blinded to trial group allocation during experiments and outcome assessment.

The treatment or condition label for this specimen denotes: over 15 received Ad26.COV2.S at low or high dose, single or two shots; roughly five received placebo; per-sample allocation not given. For vaccine and placebo recipients, repertoires were sequenced using samples collected on day 63 after the first injection. Between 29 July and 7 August 2020, Cohort 1b enrolled approximately 26 adults aged 18-55 years at one site in Boston, USA. Ad26.COV2.S was a replication-incompetent adenovirus type 26 vector that expressed a prefusion-stabilized SARS-CoV-2 spike protein derived from the original Wuhan strain. Overall study results and their limits: Vaccine and placebo recipients had comparable non-spike TCR breadth, which fits with the vaccine containing only spike. The study was not powered to compare responses between vaccine doses or regimens. The authors noted that total T cell responses may have been underestimated by the TCR breadth and depth analyses. Compared with placebo recipients, Ad26.COV2.S recipients showed higher spike-specific TCR breadth (P = 0.0014). After vaccination, spike-specific CD8+ and CD4+ T cell responses were reported to show substantial breadth.

The immunoSEQ Assay was the method used to sequence TCRbeta CDR3 regions. After extraction, genomic DNA underwent amplification by bias-controlled multiplex PCR, followed by high-throughput sequencing. The original methods were these. To quantify the absolute abundance of every unique TCRbeta CDR3 region, sequences were collapsed and filtered. T cell fraction was estimated by normalizing TCRbeta template counts to usable DNA, with usable DNA measured through amplification of reference genes found in all nucleated cells. Repertoire TCRs were annotated as SARS-CoV-2-specific when V gene, CDR3 amino acid sequence and J gene were exactly matched to a known reactive TCR set. The reference SARS-CoV-2 TCR set was obtained from MIRA and was filtered for enrichment in COVID-19-positive ImmuneCODE repertoires, whereby public or cross-reactive TCRs were removed. Using the MIRA antigens, annotated TCRs were further analysed by specific ORF or by position within an ORF. Depth was the summed frequency of annotated unique rearrangements, while breadth was defined as annotated unique rearrangements over total unique productive rearrangements. Group comparisons of TCR breadth used two-sided Wilcoxon rank-sum tests. TCRdb re-hosts the immuneACCESS table, in-frame sequences only. Its copies lack some clones; in the studies checked, an unresolved V gene accounts for under half of them, and the cause for the rest is not known. That table furnishes V, J and clone size, whereas the DNA furnished D and trimming. This sample has roughly 350,000 clones in its table, and 88% of those were observed once. The top ten hold around 5.8% of the sample.

Reading the germline V gene (reference sequence) gives CDR1 LNHNV and CDR2 YYDKDF. Measured from the cysteine to the phenylalanine, the CDR3 is 12 residues long. The CDR3 DNA has 36 bases and is translated from base 1. The V and J ends are trimmed by 1 base and 8 bases, leaving 6 bases between them. The table lists this clone with a count of one. There is no known antigen for this receptor. There are no base qualities to consult, and no much larger clone falls within one base. This TCR came from a person between 18 and 59 years old who received the Ad26.COV2.S COVID-19 vaccine or a placebo. The source material was peripheral blood, sampled in a trial of Ad26.COV2.S vaccine versus placebo. Rearrangement joined TRBV15 to TRBJ1-3, with no reliable assignment of the D segment. CDR3 reads: CATSRGSDTIYF. In nucleotides, the sequence is TGTGCCACCAGCAGAGGTTCGGACACCATATATTTT.